The present T cell receptor (beta chain) was sequenced within a study of OX40 agonist ivuxolimab in advanced cancers. Study as a whole: The group had a mean age of roughly 65 years, ranged from 23 to 79, and was 82.7% male.

Patients were ruled out by autoimmune disease history or systemic immunosuppression. There are 15 residues in the CDR3. V lost 3 bases to trimming and J lost 2 bases; unmatched junction nucleotides: 4. Germline V gene data show CDR1 as MNHNS and CDR2 as SASEGT. Produced via immunoSEQ multiplex PCR; TCRdb's table is partial and in-frame only. The sample has tens of thousands of clones, approximately 81% seen once; the top ten hold 2% to 2.5%. The sequence came from an adult with an advanced solid tumor such as melanoma, head and neck, liver or kidney cancer. The source material was CD4+ or CD8+ T cells sorted from blood, sampled in a trial of the OX40 agonist ivuxolimab. This chain uses TRBV6-1 with TRBJ2-1, with 7 bases that match TRBD2. CDR3 DNA sequence: TGTGCCAGCAGTGATCGGGGACTACCCTACAATGAGCAGTTCTTC. It codes for CASSDRGLPYNEQFF.